This TCR beta chain was recorded in a study of post-analysis software for immune sequencing data. Across the study: The patients showed relapsing-remitting, secondary progressive and progressive-relapsing multiple sclerosis courses.

Incorporated into the TCR beta cDNA libraries were unique molecular identifiers, which served to reduce PCR and sequencing biases. TCRdb reprocessed the PCR reads via MiXCR and lists one record per CDR3 protein. The sample lists about half a million distinct CDR3 sequences, around a third occurring once. The table lists this clonotype with a few counts. The antigen is undetermined. The CDR3 covers 16 residues. Trimming removed 6 bases from V and 0 bases from J; junction bases left unmatched: 8. CDR1 SNHLY and CDR2 FYNNEI come from the germline V gene. Whole-study results and caveats: Compared with controls, patients showed significantly lower normalized Chao1 diversity. Those samples that were prepared in the same batch co-clustered strongly by F measure. Relative to controls, patients had several TRBV segments at higher frequency, with TRBV5-6, TRBV5-1 and TRBV20-1 among these.

This rearrangement joins TRBV2 to TRBJ2-3; TRBD2 matches at 8 bases. The sequencing sample was made of blood. This sequence originates from a girl younger than 18 with multiple sclerosis. The CDR3 spells CASSLAGTPSTDTQYF. The CDR3 nucleotides read TGTGCCAGCAGCTTAGCGGGGACTCCTAGCACAGATACGCAGTATTTT.